Sequencing of this T cell receptor (beta chain) was carried out in a study of cytomegalovirus exposure and HLA in healthy donors. This PCR relied on a set of 60 Vbeta primers and 13 Jbeta primers. The data were produced by immunoSEQ multiplex PCR, yet TCRdb's version contains in-frame clones alone and is incomplete. The repertoire has more than 100,000 clones, approximately 61% of them found once; the top ten carry 2% to 3%. CDR1 is MDHEN, CDR2 SYDVKM, per germline. The CDR3 covers 14 residues. Trimming took 3 bases from V and 0 from J, leaving 9 bases between them. The V gene is TRBV28, the J gene TRBJ2-7; a weak D match, TRBD2 (5 bases). Sequenced: PBMCs. This TCR was recovered from a woman in her 40s in good health and CMV-seronegative. The CDR3 loop is CASSFEGLSYEQYF. The CDR3 DNA reads as TGTGCCAGCAGTTTTGAGGGCCTCTCCTACGAGCAGTACTTC.